The 17 T cell receptor beta chains below come from one sample, sequenced in a study of T-cell memory formation after mild COVID-19. Each CDR3 protein gets one entry after TCRdb re-called the 5' RACE reads with MiXCR. The table has some 320,000 distinct CDR3 sequences, over 11% seen once. Sample: PBMCs or a T cell subset sorted from them (not recorded which). The origin of the receptors is a young man who had mild COVID-19 (a few samples of this study predate the infection). Cell type and time point are not known.

The CDR3, as DNA: TGCGCCAGCAGCCCCGGAGATCTTTTGGGGGAGCAGTACTTC. It translates to CASSPGDLLGEQYF. The chain carries TRBV4-3 and TRBJ2-7; no reliable D call. CDR1 is LGHNA and CDR2 is YSLEER in the germline V gene. Between the trimmed V and J ends, which lost 4 bases and 7 bases, there was a span of 17 bases. CDR3 length: 14 amino acids.

The J gene is TRBJ2-7, the V gene TRBV7-6; no clear D gene. V was pared by 2 bases and J by 0 bases, with 8 bases between. The germline gives CDR1 SGHVS, CDR2 FNYEAQ. This CDR3 has 14 amino acids. In DNA, the CDR3 is TGTGCCAGCAGCTTAAGTGGGTTCTCCTACGAGCAGTACTTC. This translates into CASSLSGFSYEQYF.

In nucleotides, the CDR3 is TGTGCCACCAGATTGGGACAGACTTATGGCTACACCTTC. Its translation: CATRLGQTYGYTF. The chain recombines TRBV15 with TRBJ1-2; the match to TRBD1 covers 7 bases. The CDR3 is 13 amino acids. V dropped 6 bases and J dropped 5; count of bases not matched to a gene: 6. In germline, CDR1 is LNHNV, CDR2 YYDKDF (reference sequence).

J is TRBJ2-7 and V is TRBV6-1; 9 nucleotides line up with TRBD1. V was clipped by 2 bases and J by 2 bases; unmatched bases: 4. This CDR3 spans 15 amino acids. Germline V lookup: CDR1 MNHNS, CDR2 SASEGT. CDR3 in DNA: TGTGCCAGCAGTGAACCGGGACAGGGAACCTACGAGCAGTACGTC. Translating it yields CASSEPGQGTYEQYV.

This clonotype was counted ten times or more. The junction departs from germline at one end; a sequencing error may be responsible. The chain is built from TRBV7-2 and TRBJ2-2; 7 bases line up with TRBD1. The CDR3 has 14 amino acids. The germline V gene has CDR1 SGHTA and CDR2 FQGNSA. CDR3 in DNA: TGTGCCAGCAGCTTACAGGGGGACACTGGGGAGCTGTTTTTT. This translates into CASSLQGDTGELFF.

The table lists this clonotype with a few counts. The chain has TRBV7-2 and TRBJ2-5; D possibly matches TRBD1 or TRBD2 (5 bases each). This CDR3 contains 14 residues. Per the germline V gene, CDR1 is SGHTA and CDR2 is FQGNSA. The V and J ends lost 2 bases and 5 bases respectively, with 12 bases between them. The CDR3: CASSLRGDSETQYF. The CDR3 coding sequence is TGTGCCAGCAGCTTACGGGGCGACTCGGAGACCCAGTACTTC.

The V call is TRBV12-3 or TRBV12-4, the J call TRBJ2-7; the D call may be TRBD1 or TRBD2 (5 bases each). This CDR3 has 11 amino acids. The V end was cut by 8 bases, the J end by 2 bases, with 7 bases between. The CDR3 reads CASGGPYEQYF. Written as DNA, the CDR3 is TGTGCCAGCGGGGGACCCTACGAGCAGTACTTC.

This clonotype was counted a few times. The chain is built from TRBV27 and TRBJ2-5; D is possibly TRBD2 (6 bases). V lost 2 bases to trimming and J lost 3 bases, with 19 bases between them. The CDR3 covers 17 residues. Germline CDR1 is MNHEY and CDR2 is SMNVEV (reference sequence). In DNA, the CDR3 is TGTGCCAGCAGTTTAATAGGAGGGGCGGGCCGGAAAGAGACCCAGTACTTC. Its translation is CASSLIGGAGRKETQYF.

This clonotype has just a few counts. The chain combines TRBV23-1 with TRBJ1-1; D remains unclear. TRBV23-1 is identified as an open reading frame with a role that is uncertain. With 4 bases removed from V and 5 bases from J, the gap between germline ends came to 14 bases. This CDR3 spans 14 amino acids. The DNA of the CDR3 is TGCGCCAGCAGTCTGTGCGGGGAGGAGACTGAAGCTTTCTTT. This translates into CASSLCGEETEAFF.

This clonotype was seen only a few times. V gene TRBV5-1 combines with J gene TRBJ1-1; D remains ambiguous. This CDR3 has 14 amino acids. Trimming shortened V by 0 bases and J by 6 bases, and 12 bases separated the two germline ends. Germline CDR1 SGHRS, CDR2 YFSETQ. In DNA form, the CDR3 reads TGCGCCAGCAGCTTGGGCCAGACGGCACCTGAAGCTTTCTTT. Its protein is CASSLGQTAPEAFF. Combining the CDR3 with reference TRBV5-1 and TRBJ1-1 gives the whole variable domain KAGVTQTPRYLIKTRGQQVTLSCSPISGHRSVSWYQQTPGQGLQFLFEYFSETQRNKGNFPGRFSGRQFSNSRSEMNVSTLELGDSALYLCASSLGQTAPEAFFGQGTRLTVV.

This clonotype was counted at least ten times. This rearrangement joins TRBV20-1 to TRBJ2-7; possibly TRBD1 for D (7 bases). With 6 bases removed from V and 0 bases from J, the gap between germline ends came to 24 bases. The CDR3 has 17 amino acids. Germline V gives CDR1 DFQATT, CDR2 SNEGSKA (reference sequence). The CDR3 DNA follows: TGCAGTGCCCGACCGACAGGGCTCGGGGGCCTCTCCTACGAGCAGTACTTC. Amino acids: CSARPTGLGGLSYEQYF.

This clonotype was seen only a few times. The CDR3 protein is CSASNPSAGFYEQYF. For the CDR3, the DNA is TGCAGTGCTAGTAACCCATCGGCAGGTTTCTACGAGCAGTACTTC. The rearrangement joins TRBV20-1 to TRBJ2-7, with D unresolved. Germline CDR1 DFQATT, CDR2 SNEGSKA (reference sequence). The germline V and J ends were trimmed by 3 bases and 3 bases, with 18 bases remaining between them. There are 15 residues in the CDR3.

In its sample, this clonotype was seen a few times. The rearrangement uses TRBV20-1 and TRBJ1-6; D is unclear. The CDR3 is made up of 14 amino acids. Germline loops: CDR1 DFQATT, CDR2 SNEGSKA (reference sequence). V was clipped by 3 bases and J by 0 bases, with 6 bases between them. The CDR3 loop is CSASPSSYNSPLHF. CDR3 coding DNA: TGCAGTGCTAGCCCCAGCTCCTATAATTCACCCCTCCACTTT.

This clonotype was counted once. The chain recombines TRBV25-1 with TRBJ2-7; unclear D gene. CDR1 is MGHDK, CDR2 SYGVNS, per germline. The V gene lost 1 base and the J gene lost 4 bases, with 11 bases spanning the gap. The CDR3 totals 14 residues. The CDR3 bases are TGTGCCAGCAGTGAATCTTCGGGCTTTTACGAGCAGTACTTC. Residues: CASSESSGFYEQYF.

This rearrangement joins TRBV4-1 to TRBJ2-7; the D call may be TRBD1 or TRBD2 (6 bases each). Trimming pared 1 base from V and 4 bases from J, leaving 20 bases between. The CDR3 covers 17 residues. Per germline, CDR1 MGHRA and CDR2 YSYEKL. Here the CDR3 DNA reads TGCGCCAGCAGCCAAGGTTGGGCCCTACCGGGGGCTTACGAGCAGTACGTC. As protein: CASSQGWALPGAYEQYV.

This clonotype has just a few counts. The rearrangement links TRBV2 to TRBJ1-5; TRBD1 aligns across 8 bases. The CDR3 consists of 15 residues. Trimming cost V 4 bases and J 4 bases; bases outside gene matches: 6. The germline gives CDR1 SNHLY, CDR2 FYNNEI. In DNA form, the CDR3 reads TGTGCCAGCAGTGGAGGGACAGGCGGTAATCAGCCCCAGCATTTT. Amino acid sequence: CASSGGTGGNQPQHF.

This rearrangement joins TRBV12-3 or TRBV12-4 to TRBJ2-6, with D tentatively TRBD1 or TRBD2 (5 bases each). The CDR3 extends over 15 amino acids. V dropped 8 bases and J dropped 4 bases, with 15 bases sitting between them. The CDR3 region is CASGDGRRGANVLTF. CDR3 nucleotides: TGTGCCAGCGGGGACGGGCGTCGGGGGGCCAACGTCCTGACTTTC.